The 30 T cell receptor beta chains in this list originate from one sample, sequenced in a study of blood T cell repertoires in COVID-19. Data came from immunoSEQ multiplex PCR; TCRdb stores just in-frame clones and leaves some out. The profile shows 110,000 to 150,000 clones, 76% of them singletons. Sequencing was carried out using peripheral blood. All receptors come from a man aged 60-69 years with acute or convalescent COVID-19.

This chain uses TRBV29-1 with TRBJ2-4, with 8 positions matching TRBD1. The germline V gene encodes CDR1 SQVTM and CDR2 ANQGSEA. J gave up 0 bases and V 6 bases, and 1 base lay outside the gene matches. The length of the CDR3 is 13 residues. CDR3 loop: CSVGTGAKNIQYF. CDR3 nucleotides: TGCAGCGTAGGGACAGGAGCCAAAAACATTCAGTACTTC.

The DNA for the CDR3 is TGTGCCAGCAGTGACGCGGAATATGGCACAGATACGCAGTATTTT. Protein product: CASSDAEYGTDTQYF. The V and J genes are TRBV6-1 and TRBJ2-3; D not certain. CDR1 and CDR2 from the germline V gene are MNHNS and SASEGT. V was trimmed by 3 bases and J by 1 base, leaving 11 bases between them. The CDR3 totals 15 residues.

This clone was found a few times. The chain uses TRBV10-2 and TRBJ1-5, with TRBD1 matching over 7 bases. The germline V gene has CDR1 WSHSY and CDR2 SAAADI. The CDR3 is made up of 13 amino acids. V trimming: 5 bases; J trimming: 6 bases; junction bases outside the gene matches: 4. The DNA of the CDR3 is TGCGCCAGCAGTCGACAGGGTAGTCAGCCCCAGCATTTT. It specifies CASSRQGSQPQHF.

This sequence joins TRBV18 and TRBJ2-7, with D possibly matching TRBD2 (6 bases). CDR3 length equals 16 residues. V was trimmed by 0 bases and J by 0 bases, leaving 12 bases between them. Germline CDR1 KGHSH, CDR2 LQKENI. This CDR3 reads CASSPPGGGSSYEQYF. Here the CDR3 DNA reads TGTGCCAGCTCACCACCGGGGGGTGGGAGCTCCTACGAGCAGTACTTC.

A few counts support this clone. The chain employs TRBV7-9 and TRBJ1-6; D unclear. The CDR3 runs 13 residues. V was cut by 3 bases and J by 9 bases, with 9 bases left in between. CDR1 SEHNR and CDR2 FQNEAQ come from the germline V gene (reference sequence). The CDR3 is CASSLEIGSPLHF. The CDR3 DNA reads TGTGCCAGCAGCTTGGAGATCGGTTCACCCCTCCACTTT.

This chain connects TRBV7-9 to TRBJ2-1, with 11 bases aligning to TRBD1. V lost 2 bases to trimming and J lost 7 bases; unmatched junction nucleotides: 10. This CDR3 is built from 17 residues. Germline values: CDR1 SEHNR, CDR2 FQNEAQ (reference sequence). In nucleotides, the CDR3 is TGTGCCAGCAGCTTATATCCGGACAGGGGGCCCGGGAATGAGCAGTTCTTC. Protein sequence: CASSLYPDRGPGNEQFF.

The V and J genes are TRBV21-1 and TRBJ2-7; the DNA was not used to check the table's D call, TRBD1. TRBV21-1 is flagged as a pseudogene. The CDR3 length is 15 residues. In nucleotides, the CDR3 is TGTGCCAGCAGCAACCCCCGGGACAGGGCCTACGAGCAGTACTTC. It yields the protein CASSNPRDRAYEQYF.

The chain has TRBV30 and TRBJ2-1, with 13 bases fitting TRBD2. Germline V gives CDR1 GTSNPN, CDR2 SVGIG (reference sequence). There are 14 residues in the CDR3. Germline trimming cut 8 bases from V and 9 bases from J; bases unmatched to any gene: 10. For the CDR3, the DNA is TGTGCCAGGGGACTAGCGGGACGAAGGGCTGAGCAGTTCTTC. It codes for CARGLAGRRAEQFF.

This chain joins TRBV19 and TRBJ1-1, with TRBD1 matching over 7 bases. The ends lost 5 bases at V and 3 bases at J; junction bases unmatched: 12. This CDR3 is built from 16 residues. The V gene's germline CDR1 is LNHDA and CDR2 SQIVND (reference sequence). The CDR3 DNA sequence: TGTGCCAGTAGTGCCAGACAGGGAGCGGCGTACACTGAAGCTTTCTTT. It yields the protein CASSARQGAAYTEAFF.

This clone has just one count. The chain employs TRBV6-5 and TRBJ2-7; D is perhaps TRBD1 (6 bases). From germline, CDR1 is MNHEY and CDR2 SVGAGI. Trimming removed 6 bases from V and 3 bases from J, with 12 bases in between. This CDR3 is 13 amino acids long. The CDR3 region has the DNA TGTGCCAGCAGCCGGGACACCCTCTACGAGCAGTACTTC. Amino acid sequence: CASSRDTLYEQYF.

V is TRBV9 and J is TRBJ2-1; a weak D match, TRBD1 (5 bases). CDR1 is SGDLS, CDR2 YYNGEE, per germline. CDR3 length: 14 amino acids. V lost 0 bases, J lost 7 bases, and 11 bases lay in between. The CDR3 sequence is CASSVGAGKNEQFF. In nucleotides, the CDR3 is TGTGCCAGCAGCGTAGGGGCAGGGAAAAATGAGCAGTTCTTC.

The V gene is TRBV18, the J gene TRBJ2-2; D ambiguous. V lost 9 bases and J 2 bases, leaving 16 bases between the germline ends. The germline gives CDR1 KGHSH, CDR2 LQKENI. The CDR3 spans 15 residues. For the CDR3, the DNA is TGTGCCAGTCCTACCAGTCAGGCTAACACCGGGGAGCTGTTTTTT. It yields the protein CASPTSQANTGELFF.

This chain uses TRBV5-6 with TRBJ2-7, with a tentative D call TRBD2 (5 bases). Trimming pared 6 bases from V and 0 bases from J, leaving 13 bases between. Per the germline V gene, CDR1 is SGHDT and CDR2 is YYEEEE. CDR3 length equals 14 residues. This chain's CDR3 is CASTPRDISYEQYF. CDR3 bases: TGTGCCAGCACCCCTCGGGATATCTCCTACGAGCAGTACTTC.

This chain's CDR3 is CASSFGQAVLYYEQYF. The CDR3 DNA follows: TGTGCCAGCAGTTTTGGGCAGGCCGTCCTCTACTACGAGCAGTACTTC. The chain couples TRBV27 to TRBJ2-7; D is ambiguous. The V gene lost 3 bases and the J gene lost 3 bases, with 18 bases spanning the gap. The germline CDR1 and CDR2 sequences are MNHEY and SMNVEV (reference sequence). CDR3 length: 16 amino acids.

V gene TRBV2 combines with J gene TRBJ2-7; 8 bases are shared with TRBD1. CDR1 and CDR2 (germline): SNHLY, FYNNEI. V lost 10 bases, J lost 3 bases, and 2 bases stayed unmatched. CDR3 length: 11 amino acids. This CDR3 reads CATGQGYEQYF. The CDR3, as DNA: TGTGCCACCGGACAGGGCTACGAGCAGTACTTC. Full variable domain (outside the CDR3, taken from reference TRBV2 and TRBJ2-7): EPEVTQTPSHQVTQMGQEVILRCVPISNHLYFYWYRQILGQKVEFLVSFYNNEISEKSEIFDDQFSVERPDGSNFTLKIRSTKLEDSAMYFCATGQGYEQYFGPGTRLTVT.

This clone was counted a few times. The chain carries TRBV5-1 and TRBJ2-7; 9 bases are a match to TRBD2. This CDR3 region has 15 residues. CDR1 SGHRS and CDR2 YFSETQ come from the germline V gene. After removal of 1 base from V and 5 bases from J, the junction contained 7 bases not matched to a gene. The CDR3 DNA is TGCGCCAGCAGCTTGTTTCTAGCGGGAACCAACGAGCAGTACTTC. Translated, it gives CASSLFLAGTNEQYF.

The chain's CDR3 is CASSSVGPQHF. The CDR3 region has the DNA TGTGCCAGTAGTAGCGTGGGCCCCCAGCATTTT. This chain connects TRBV19 to TRBJ1-5; D gene uncertain. V was trimmed by 4 bases and J by 10 bases, leaving 8 bases between them. This CDR3 spans 11 amino acids. The germline gives CDR1 LNHDA, CDR2 SQIVND (reference sequence).

This clone was observed at least ten times. CDR3 amino acids: CASSLGGEGSTDTDTQYF. DNA of the CDR3: TGCGCCAGCAGCTTGGGCGGGGAGGGATCGACCGACACAGATACGCAGTATTTT. V and J are TRBV5-1 and TRBJ2-3, with TRBD2 matching 7 bases. Germline V lookup: CDR1 SGHRS, CDR2 YFSETQ. This CDR3 has 18 amino acids. The V segment lost 0 bases and the J segment 2 bases; nucleotides outside the gene matches: 12.

This sequence joins TRBV3-1 (or the pseudogene TRBV3-2) and TRBJ2-7, with 8 bases that match TRBD1. With 0 bases clipped from V and 3 bases from J, the junction kept 7 bases outside the gene matches. Germline lookup yields CDR1 LGHDT and CDR2 YNNKEL (reference sequence). This CDR3 region has 16 residues. The CDR3 spells CASSQESRTGNYEQYF. The CDR3, as DNA: TGTGCCAGCAGCCAAGAGTCGAGGACAGGGAACTACGAGCAGTACTTC.

Note on this clone: Other DNA sequences of this sample code for an identical CDR3. This chain links TRBV5-8 with TRBJ2-2; no definite D call. V lost 4 bases and J lost 3, with 4 bases in between. The CDR3 runs to 12 residues. Germline loops: CDR1 SGHTS, CDR2 YDEGEE. This CDR3 reads CASSPDTGELFF. As DNA, the CDR3 is TGTGCCAGCAGCCCGGACACCGGGGAGCTGTTTTTT.

This rearrangement joins TRBV30 to TRBJ2-3; 11 bases match TRBD2. The CDR3 loop spans 13 amino acids. Germline lookup yields CDR1 GTSNPN and CDR2 SVGIG (reference sequence). Trimming cost V 7 bases and J 5 bases; bases outside gene matches: 5. CDR3 amino acids: CASTSGRIDTQYF. CDR3 in DNA: TGTGCCTCTACTAGCGGGAGAATAGATACGCAGTATTTT.

This rearrangement joins TRBV29-1 to TRBJ2-7; 10 bases line up with TRBD2. The CDR3 has 14 residues. Germline trimming cut 3 bases from V and 6 bases from J; bases unmatched to any gene: 8. Germline-derived CDR1 and CDR2 are SQVTM and ANQGSEA. The CDR3 coding sequence is TGCAGCGTTGACGTAGCGGGAGGTCTTTCCGAGCAGTACTTC. Residues: CSVDVAGGLSEQYF.

This chain connects TRBV6-1 to TRBJ1-4, with TRBD1 matching 7 bases. The CDR3 consists of 15 residues. Germline CDR1 MNHNS, CDR2 SASEGT. The V gene end was trimmed by 0 bases and the J gene end by 10 bases; junction bases not matched to a gene: 8. The CDR3 region is CASSEATGKLGKLFF. CDR3 coding DNA: TGTGCCAGCAGTGAAGCGACAGGGAAACTTGGAAAACTGTTTTTT.

The chain combines TRBV6-2 or TRBV6-3 with TRBJ1-1; D is uncertain. The CDR3 length is 13 residues. Germline V gene data show CDR1 as MNHEY and CDR2 as SVGEGT. V was pared by 5 bases and J by 1 base, with 8 bases between. DNA of the CDR3: TGTGCCAGCAGTCCCAACAGGAACACTGAAGCTTTCTTT. Translated: CASSPNRNTEAFF.

This chain links TRBV19 with TRBJ1-1; perhaps TRBD1 as D (5 bases). Trimming stripped 8 bases from V and 1 base from J, with 14 bases between. The germline V gene encodes CDR1 LNHDA and CDR2 SQIVND (reference sequence). CDR3 length: 14 residues. The CDR3 nucleotides read TGTGCCAGTCTTCCCCGACAGAGGAACACTGAAGCTTTCTTT. Protein sequence: CASLPRQRNTEAFF.

The gene calls are TRBV7-2 and TRBJ2-7; D is possibly TRBD2 (6 bases). Germline assignment: CDR1 SGHTA and CDR2 FQGNSA. The CDR3 sequence is 13 residues long. V was shortened by 1 base and J by 6 bases, with 10 bases between the two germline ends. CDR3 in DNA: TGTGCCAGCAGCTTAGGGAGGGACCGCGAGCAGTACTTC. Amino acid sequence: CASSLGRDREQYF.

The V and J genes are TRBV9 and TRBJ2-3, with TRBD1 matching over 8 bases. From germline, CDR1 is SGDLS and CDR2 YYNGEE. Trimming removed 8 bases from V and 2 bases from J; junction bases left unmatched: 7. This CDR3 has 14 amino acids. As DNA, the CDR3 is TGTGCCAGTAGCTTGACAGGGGACACAGATACGCAGTATTTT. Its protein is CASSLTGDTDTQYF.

The gene calls are TRBV6-1 and TRBJ2-5; a weak D match, TRBD2 (6 bases). With 4 bases removed from V and 2 bases from J, the gap between germline ends came to 17 bases. The CDR3 runs 16 residues. Germline CDR1 is MNHNS and CDR2 is SASEGT. CDR3 coding DNA: TGTGCCAGCAGTGGGGGGGTAGGGAAATCACAAGAGACCCAGTACTTC. This sequence encodes CASSGGVGKSQETQYF.

V gene TRBV6-5 combines with J gene TRBJ1-1; D remains ambiguous. V was shortened by 0 bases and J by 5 bases, with 13 bases between the two germline ends. The CDR3 runs to 15 residues. The germline V gene encodes CDR1 MNHEY and CDR2 SVGAGI. DNA for the CDR3: TGTGCCAGCAGTTACTCGTCCGGGGTCGGTACTGAAGCTTTCTTT. Protein sequence: CASSYSSGVGTEAFF.

The chain recombines TRBV7-2 with TRBJ2-5, with TRBD2 matching over 9 bases. The CDR3 spans 15 residues. Germline V lookup: CDR1 SGHTA, CDR2 FQGNSA. V gave up 1 base and J gave up 5 bases; unmatched junction bases: 5. CDR3 residues: CASSLGGLAYETQYF. The CDR3 coding sequence is TGTGCCAGCAGCTTAGGGGGACTAGCTTATGAGACCCAGTACTTC.